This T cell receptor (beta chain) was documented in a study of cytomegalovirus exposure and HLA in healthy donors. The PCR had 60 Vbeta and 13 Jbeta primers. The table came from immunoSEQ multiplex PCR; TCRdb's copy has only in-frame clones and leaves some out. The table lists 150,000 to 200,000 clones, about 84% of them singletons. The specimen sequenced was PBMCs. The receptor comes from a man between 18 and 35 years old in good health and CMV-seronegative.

CDR3 region: CASSSWGGYNEQFF. Here the CDR3 DNA reads TGTGCCAGTAGTTCATGGGGCGGATACAATGAGCAGTTCTTC. V gene TRBV19 combines with J gene TRBJ2-1; tentatively, D is TRBD1 (5 bases). CDR1 and CDR2 (germline): LNHDA, SQIVND (reference sequence). Trimming pared 5 bases from V and 4 bases from J, leaving 12 bases between. CDR3 length: 14 amino acids.